One and the same sample provided the 30 T cell receptor beta chains below, sequenced in a study of T cell repertoires in cytomegalovirus infection. TCRdb re-derived calls from the reads in MiXCR, one entry per CDR3 protein. The sample consists of around 550,000 distinct CDR3 sequences, 26% of them appearing once. Sequencing was done on a sample of PBMCs. The source is a human donor in good health (CMV status not recorded). Some clones in this sample may be carry-over from other donors' samples.

The chain carries TRBV20-1 and TRBJ2-1; 10 bases align to TRBD2. Germline lookup yields CDR1 DFQATT and CDR2 SNEGSKA (reference sequence). V lost 3 bases to trimming and J lost 7 bases; unmatched junction nucleotides: 6. The CDR3 is 14 amino acids. The CDR3 spells CSASRTSGGNEQFF. Here the CDR3 DNA reads TGCAGTGCTAGTCGGACTAGCGGAGGAAATGAGCAGTTCTTC.

The V call is TRBV4-1, the J call TRBJ1-1; no firm D call. V was trimmed by 4 bases and J by 2 bases, leaving 14 bases between them. Per germline, CDR1 MGHRA and CDR2 YSYEKL. This CDR3 has 15 amino acids. The CDR3 loop is CASSPSGLFNTEAFF. The CDR3 region has the DNA TGCGCCAGCAGCCCTTCCGGACTTTTCAACACTGAAGCTTTCTTT.

A few counts support this clonotype. The chain uses TRBV5-5 and TRBJ2-3, with a possible D match to TRBD2 (5 bases). Trimming took off 0 bases at V and 13 bases at J, with 21 bases between the two ends. The CDR3 spans 15 residues. Germline V gene data show CDR1 as SGHKS and CDR2 as YYEKEE (reference sequence). CDR3 DNA: TGTGCCAGCAGCTTGGCTGTGGGAGCTGTACCTAGGAAGTATTTT. Its protein product is CASSLAVGAVPRKYF.

The V call is TRBV20-1, the J call TRBJ2-7; 10 bases are a match to TRBD2. The length of the CDR3 is 14 residues. V lost 3 bases, J lost 3 bases, and 5 bases stayed unmatched. Germline V gene sequence: CDR1 DFQATT, CDR2 SNEGSKA (reference sequence). CDR3 protein: CSASQREGLYEQYV. Here the CDR3 DNA reads TGCAGTGCTAGCCAGCGGGAGGGTCTCTACGAGCAGTACGTC.

This clonotype was recorded a few times. V and J are TRBV12-3 or TRBV12-4 and TRBJ1-1; 7 bases line up with TRBD1. Germline trimming cut 5 bases from V and 0 bases from J; bases unmatched to any gene: 6. The CDR3 has 15 residues. The CDR3, as DNA: TGTGCCAGCAGTCTTTCAGGGGGGATGAACACTGAAGCTTTCTTT. It specifies CASSLSGGMNTEAFF.

This chain links TRBV28 with TRBJ2-1, with a possible D match to TRBD1 (6 bases). Trimming took 5 bases from V and 5 from J, leaving 25 bases between them. Germline-derived CDR1 and CDR2 are MDHEN and SYDVKM. The CDR3 consists of 18 residues. The CDR3, as DNA: TGTGCCAGCAGTCACAGGGCTTTCTCCCGACTGACAGACAATGAGCAGTTCTTC. Amino acid sequence: CASSHRAFSRLTDNEQFF.

V usage is TRBV6-5 and J usage is TRBJ2-5, with TRBD1 identical over 7 bases. The CDR3 is 15 amino acids. J was trimmed by 1 base and V by 6 bases; bases with no gene match: 8. Germline V lookup: CDR1 MNHEY, CDR2 SVGAGI. CDR3 amino acids: CASRTTGAAQETQYF. As DNA, the CDR3 is TGTGCCAGCAGAACCACAGGGGCCGCCCAAGAGACCCAGTACTTC.

The rearrangement uses TRBV19 and TRBJ2-5; D is tentatively TRBD1 or TRBD2 (5 bases each). CDR3 length: 13 amino acids. Germline V gives CDR1 LNHDA, CDR2 SQIVND (reference sequence). Trimming cost V 3 bases and J 5 bases, with 10 bases left between them. CDR3 sequence reads: CASSISGRETQYF. The CDR3 coding sequence is TGTGCCAGTAGTATCTCGGGACGGGAGACCCAGTACTTC. The full variable domain, completed using reference TRBV19 and TRBJ2-5, is DGGITQSPKYLFRKEGQNVTLSCEQNLNHDAMYWYRQDPGQGLRLIYYSQIVNDFQKGDIAEGYSVSREKKESFPLTVTSAQKNPTAFYLCASSISGRETQYFGPGTRLLVL.

The sample holds a few counts of this clonotype. The rearrangement links TRBV6-1 to TRBJ1-1; D not certain. The V gene's germline CDR1 is MNHNS and CDR2 SASEGT. Trimming cost V 6 bases and J 1 base, with 9 bases left between them. The CDR3 length is 13 residues. The CDR3 is CASSQPTNTEAFF. In DNA, the CDR3 is TGTGCCAGCAGCCAACCCACGAACACTGAAGCTTTCTTT.

This clonotype appeared many times. V is TRBV28 and J is TRBJ2-3, with D unresolved. Per germline, CDR1 MDHEN and CDR2 SYDVKM. This CDR3 has 14 amino acids. V was clipped by 7 bases and J by 0 bases, with 11 bases between them. CDR3 in DNA: TGTGCCAGCACTATGGGGTCTAGCACAGATACGCAGTATTTT. Translating gives CASTMGSSTDTQYF.

This clonotype was recorded a few times. The V and J genes are TRBV7-8 and TRBJ2-7; D possibly uses TRBD1 or TRBD2 (5 bases each). V shed 4 bases and J shed 3 bases, with 10 bases lying between them. CDR1 is SGHVS and CDR2 is FQNEAQ in the germline V gene. The CDR3 extends over 13 amino acids. The chain's CDR3 is CASSWDLRYEQYF. In DNA, the CDR3 is TGTGCCAGCAGCTGGGACCTGCGCTACGAGCAGTACTTC.

V usage is TRBV2 and J usage is TRBJ2-1; tentative D call: TRBD1 (6 bases). CDR3 length equals 11 residues. V lost 4 bases, J lost 9 bases, and 7 bases lay in between. Germline V gene data show CDR1 as SNHLY and CDR2 as FYNNEI. CDR3 loop: CASSGGGEQFF. In DNA form, the CDR3 reads TGTGCCAGCAGTGGAGGGGGTGAGCAGTTCTTC.

This clonotype was counted between two and nine times. The V call is TRBV7-3, the J call TRBJ2-1; 13 bases are shared with TRBD2. The CDR3 is 17 amino acids. With V trimmed by 5 bases and J by 4 bases, 8 bases remained unmatched. CDR1 and CDR2 from the germline V gene are SGHTA and FQGTGA. The CDR3 loop reads CASSRDGTSGAYNEQFF. The CDR3 region has the DNA TGTGCCAGCAGCCGCGACGGGACTAGCGGGGCTTACAATGAGCAGTTCTTC.

Turning to this clonotype: The junction and the germline gene differ at one end; a read error may be behind it. V and J are TRBV7-7 and TRBJ2-5, with D unresolved. The CDR3 spans 15 residues. Germline V gene lookup returns CDR1 SSHAT and CDR2 FNYEAQ (reference sequence). The CDR3 DNA is TGTGCTAGCAGCTTAGCTGTGCAGAATAGAGAGACCCAGTACTTC. Its protein is CASSLAVQNRETQYF.

The rearrangement joins TRBV4-1 to TRBJ1-1, with D maybe TRBD1 (5 bases). The germline V gene has CDR1 MGHRA and CDR2 YSYEKL. CDR3 length: 13 amino acids. V lost 2 bases, J lost 3 bases, and 7 bases lay in between. CDR3 in DNA: TGCGCCAGCAGCCAATTCAGGGACACTGAAGCTTTCTTT. This gives the protein CASSQFRDTEAFF.

This sequence joins TRBV10-3 and TRBJ2-1; weak D call: TRBD2 (5 bases). This CDR3 has 15 amino acids. Germline V gene lookup returns CDR1 ENHRY and CDR2 SYGVKD. V lost 5 bases and J 0 bases, leaving 11 bases between the germline ends. CDR3: CAISPNEGSYNEQFF. CDR3 nucleotide sequence: TGTGCCATCAGTCCGAATGAGGGCTCCTACAATGAGCAGTTCTTC.

This chain links TRBV2 with TRBJ2-5, with 7 positions matching TRBD2. The CDR3 is 14 amino acids. The ends lost 2 bases at V and 4 bases at J; junction bases unmatched: 4. The V gene's germline CDR1 is SNHLY and CDR2 FYNNEI. Here the CDR3 reads CASSEPGGGETQYF. The CDR3, as DNA: TGTGCCAGCAGTGAACCCGGCGGGGGAGAGACCCAGTACTTC.

This clonotype was counted ten times or more. This sequence joins TRBV7-2 and TRBJ1-2, with D maybe TRBD1 (5 bases). Trimming shortened V by 0 bases and J by 4 bases, and 15 bases separated the two germline ends. Germline CDR1 and CDR2: SGHTA and FQGNSA. There are 16 residues in the CDR3. CDR3 nucleotide sequence: TGTGCCAGCAGCTTAGCGGTGGCAGGGAAGCCCTATGGCTACACCTTC. Translated: CASSLAVAGKPYGYTF.

This clonotype was observed at least ten times. The chain joins TRBV7-2 to TRBJ1-5, with 8 bases that match TRBD1. Unmatched junction bases numbered 13, after V lost 5 bases and J lost 7 bases. CDR1 is SGHTA and CDR2 is FQGNSA in the germline V gene. CDR3 length: 16 amino acids. The CDR3 nucleotides are TGTGCCAGCAGCCGTACTCGGACAGGGTCTGGGCAGCCCCAGCATTTT. This codes for CASSRTRTGSGQPQHF.

The V call is TRBV6-5, the J call TRBJ1-5, with 8 bases matching TRBD1. The germline V gene has CDR1 MNHEY and CDR2 SVGAGI. V shed 6 bases, J shed 3 bases, and the junction held 7 bases outside the gene matches. The CDR3 runs 15 residues. The CDR3: CASSLQGVDNQPQHF. CDR3 sequence (DNA): TGTGCCAGCAGCCTACAGGGGGTTGACAATCAGCCCCAGCATTTT.

The chain is built from TRBV18 and TRBJ2-1, with 12 positions matching TRBD2. Germline CDR1 reads KGHSH; CDR2 reads LQKENI. V lost 6 bases, J lost 7 bases, and 10 bases stayed unmatched. The CDR3 has 16 amino acids. The CDR3 here is CASSYERTSGKNEQFF. The CDR3 coding sequence is TGTGCCAGCTCCTACGAAAGGACTAGCGGGAAAAATGAGCAGTTCTTC.

The chain recombines TRBV12-5 with TRBJ2-1; 10 nucleotides line up with TRBD2. Germline V lookup: CDR1 LGHNT, CDR2 FRNRAP. V trimming: 7 bases; J trimming: 12 bases; junction bases outside the gene matches: 9. The CDR3 extends over 13 amino acids. Here the CDR3 DNA reads TGTGCTAGTGAACCTAGCGGGAGTTTTGGGCAGTTCTTC. Encoded protein: CASEPSGSFGQFF.

This sequence joins TRBV14 and TRBJ2-3, with TRBD2 matching over 7 bases. The ends lost 4 bases at V and 3 bases at J; junction bases unmatched: 4. This CDR3 region has 14 residues. CDR1 and CDR2 from the germline V gene are SGHDN and FVKESK. The CDR3 DNA reads as TGTGCCAGCAGCCGCCGGACTAGAACAGATACGCAGTATTTT. As protein: CASSRRTRTDTQYF.

This clonotype was counted many times. The V gene is TRBV19, the J gene TRBJ2-7, with D possibly being TRBD2 (7 bases). Germline V lookup: CDR1 LNHDA, CDR2 SQIVND (reference sequence). CDR3 size: 16 residues. V shed 9 bases and J shed 2 bases, with 23 bases lying between them. The CDR3 DNA follows: TGTGCCAGCCCTAGGGGGGGGGCGCAATTTACCTACGAGCAGTACTTC. Translating gives CASPRGGAQFTYEQYF.

This clonotype was seen repeatedly, ten times or more. The chain recombines TRBV7-8 with TRBJ1-1; 8 nucleotides agree with TRBD1. The CDR3 loop spans 13 amino acids. The germline gives CDR1 SGHVS, CDR2 FQNEAQ. With 7 bases clipped from V and 10 bases from J, the junction kept 11 bases outside the gene matches. CDR3 sequence reads: CASNLQGALAAFF. The CDR3 DNA sequence: TGTGCCAGCAACTTGCAGGGGGCTCTGGCAGCTTTCTTT.

This clonotype was counted many times. The V and J genes are TRBV7-8 and TRBJ2-7, with 13 bases fitting TRBD2. With V trimmed by 5 bases and J by 4 bases, 14 bases remained unmatched. In germline, CDR1 is SGHVS, CDR2 FQNEAQ. The CDR3 is made up of 18 amino acids. CDR3 sequence reads: CASSRGTSGAAQVYEQYF. DNA for the CDR3: TGTGCCAGCAGCCGTGGGACTAGCGGGGCGGCCCAGGTTTACGAGCAGTACTTC.

This clonotype occurred a few times. The genes are TRBV4-3 and TRBJ2-3, with D tentatively TRBD2 (6 bases). The CDR3 loop spans 17 amino acids. V gave up 0 bases and J gave up 4 bases, with 17 bases separating them. CDR1 is LGHNA, CDR2 YSLEER, per germline. The CDR3 DNA sequence: TGCGCCAGCAGCCAAGAAAGGCCGGGAGTCCCGGCAGATACGCAGTATTTT. Translation gives CASSQERPGVPADTQYF.

This sequence joins TRBV7-2 and TRBJ2-3; 8 nucleotides align to TRBD2. V shed 5 bases, J shed 2 bases, and the junction held 9 bases outside the gene matches. The CDR3 contains 16 residues. Germline V CDR1 and CDR2: SGHTA, FQGNSA. The CDR3, as DNA: TGTGCCAGCAGCCCGCGGGTAGCGGGACTCACAGATACGCAGTATTTT. This sequence encodes CASSPRVAGLTDTQYF.

The chain links TRBV2 to TRBJ2-7, with D possibly TRBD2 on 5 matching bases. From germline, CDR1 is SNHLY and CDR2 FYNNEI. Deletions cut 7 bases from V and 2 bases from J, with 12 bases between. The CDR3 loop spans 13 amino acids. For the CDR3, the DNA is TGTGCCAGCAAATACCGGGAAACCTACGAGCAGTACTTC. It is translated as CASKYRETYEQYF.

The V gene is TRBV12-3 or TRBV12-4, the J gene TRBJ2-1; TRBD2 aligns across 14 bases. The CDR3 is made up of 17 amino acids. J lost 1 base, V lost 5 bases, and 4 bases had no gene match. The CDR3 loop is CASSGRTSGGSYNEQFF. CDR3 sequence (DNA): TGTGCCAGCAGTGGCCGGACTAGCGGGGGGTCCTACAATGAGCAGTTCTTC.